This T cell receptor beta chain is drawn from a study of blood T cell repertoires in COVID-19. Looking at the study overall: Sources were T cells, B-cell-depleted T cells, or PBMCs; the material itself was cDNA or gDNA.

In the original workflow: Reference gene primer amplification yielded estimated nucleated cell counts. Method: immunoSEQ multiplex PCR; TCRdb's copy keeps in-frame clones and lacks some. V and J calls and clone size come straight from that table; D and trimming were deduced from the DNA. The table records 200,000 or so clones, over 75% of them present only once. The germline CDR1 and CDR2 sequences are LNHDA and SQIVND (reference sequence). The trim removed 4 bases at V and 3 bases at J, leaving 11 bases unmatched. The CDR3 consists of 17 residues. Sequenced material: PBMCs or T cells enriched from blood (not recorded which). The J gene is TRBJ1-3, the V gene TRBV19, with 8 bases identical to TRBD1. The sequence derives from a woman aged 18-29 years in a cohort exposed to, infected with or recovered from COVID-19 (not recorded which). CDR3 sequence: CASSTTTGQGIGNTIYF. In nucleotides, the CDR3 is TGTGCCAGTAGTACTACCACAGGACAGGGTATTGGAAACACCATATATTTT.